This TCR beta chain was sequenced during a study of T-cell memory formation after mild COVID-19. This CDR3 region has 14 residues. V gave up 4 bases and J gave up 0 bases, with 10 bases separating them. Germline-derived CDR1 and CDR2 are SQVTM and ANQGSEA. TCRdb ran MiXCR on the 5' RACE reads and lists one entry per CDR3 protein. This table holds about 120,000 distinct CDR3 sequences, about a sixth found once. This receptor was identified in an adult woman who had mild COVID-19 (a few samples of this study predate the infection). Cell type and time point are not known. The source material was PBMCs or a T cell subset sorted from them (not recorded which). The chain is built from TRBV29-1 and TRBJ2-4; D unclear. The CDR3 nucleotides read TGCAGCGTTGCCCCCGTTGTAGCCAAAAACATTCAGTACTTC. Translation: CSVAPVVAKNIQYF.